This T cell receptor beta chain was captured in a study of shared clonotypes between healthy human individuals (TCRdb year 2020). Study-level background: A couple of women and a few men aged 18 to 49 years were included in the cohort. For each donor, CD4 naive and CD4 memory were each given three plates, CD8 naive was given two plates, and CD8 memory was given one plate. To estimate repertoire size and how much clonotype sharing occurs between individuals, the study deeply sequenced the blood TCR repertoires of about 5 healthy adults. Per donor, leukapheresis produced somewhere between about 0.8 and 9 billion PBMCs. To increase sequencing depth and limit assay-specific biases, TCR repertoire library preparation and sequencing were carried out by different laboratories using diverse techniques. Overall study outcomes, separate from this receptor: Even with the large sequencing depth, rarefaction of the sorted-subset datasets indicated that sequencing was incomplete. Sampling was limited to blood, and TCR repertoires in tissue likely differ from TCR repertoires in blood. Pairwise subsampling led to the expectation that sequencing depth would affect the degree of clonotype sharing among donors. Naive subsets generally had larger estimated clonotype richness than memory subsets did. Compared with non-shared clonotypes, clonotypes shared by all four sorted-subset donors had higher generation probabilities. The small number of donors limited the genetic and exposure-history diversity represented. Around 5.4% of naive CD4, 3.5% of naive CD8, about 2.5% of memory CD4, and approximately 0.4% of memory CD8 clonotypes were shared across several donors.

CDR3 length: 15 amino acids, cysteine to phenylalanine. The sequence is cut down to CDR3 DNA, 45 bases in frame from base 1. The V and J ends are trimmed by 4 bases and 4 bases, leaving 16 bases between them. The germline V gene encodes CDR1 MNHEY and CDR2 SVGAGI. Healthy HIV-negative adults with no recently reported acute infections or vaccinations were included as donors. All donors were Caucasian adults living in Nashville, Tennessee, USA. CD4+ T cells were enriched by magnetic negative selection, after which naive cells were positively selected on CD45RA and the negative fraction was taken as the memory subset. Blood was collected by leukapheresis, and PBMCs were isolated by Ficoll-Histopaque density gradient centrifugation and then cryopreserved in liquid nitrogen vapor phase. Analytical flow cytometry was used to check the purity and quantity of every magnetically sorted T cell population. Genomic DNA was isolated from each sorted fraction and quantified by UV absorbance on a Nanodrop 2000c.

TCR CDR3 regions were amplified from genomic DNA by multiplex PCR using the deep immunoSEQ assay. Extracted genomic DNA from each cell subset was spread evenly across all wells of several immunoSEQ 96-well plates, with each plate serving as a replicate. For sorted subsets, about 210 ng of genomic DNA, equivalent to 25,000 to 30,000 T cell genomes, went into each replicate PCR. Purified libraries were measured with a Qubit 3.0 fluorometer, size-checked on a Bioanalyzer 2100, and measured again with the KAPA Library Quantification kit. A separate single-read 150-cycle Illumina NextSeq 550 flow cell was used to sequence each immunoSEQ 96-well plate. The published analysis was carried out like this. Because only junctional sequences without quality scores were contained in the immunoSEQ output, filtering matching that applied to full-length reads could not be performed. To assign V/J genes and CDR3, sequences were annotated against IMGT germline references using PyIR, a Python wrapper for IgBLAST v1.9. Reads were removed for weak V/J assignments (E-value above 1e-6), missing CDR3, stop codons, out-of-frame junctions, or ambiguous translated residues. V3J clonotypes were defined by identical inferred V gene, J gene, and CDR3 amino acid sequence. Percentage overlap between repertoires was calculated by dividing the number of shared unique clonotypes by the size of the smaller repertoire. RTK rarefaction, the Chao1 estimator, and Recon v2.1 estimates of unobserved clonotypes were used to assess repertoire richness. For all TCRbeta clonotypes obtained by the gDNA method from a few donors, generation probabilities were computed with OLGA. The table comes from immuneACCESS by way of TCRdb, which keeps in-frame sequences with V and J called. Part of the clones is missing from these tables; in studies checked, under half for an unresolved V gene and the rest for unknown reasons. V and J calls and clone size are given by that table; D and trimming were obtained from the DNA. The sample includes around 1,000,000 clones, with approximately 77% observed a single time. 0.85% to 1% of the sample belongs to the ten largest clones.

This clone was recorded only once. Its specific antigen is unknown. No much larger clone exists at a distance of one base, and base qualities are not known. This clonotype was obtained from a man younger than 35 in good health. Some clones in this sample may be carry-over from other donors' samples. The material sequenced was memory CD4+ T cells from PBMCs. The cell subset or site label, read with the paper, signifies: CD45RA-negative fraction. The sequence joins TRBV6-5 to TRBJ1-1, with an unclear D gene assignment. The CDR3 in this case is CASSSSPPSPTEAFF. The DNA sequence reads TGTGCCAGCAGTTCATCCCCCCCCAGTCCCACTGAAGCTTTCTTT.